Below are 25 T cell receptor beta chains sequenced from a single sample in a study of T cell changes during pregnancy in multiple sclerosis. Repertoires were generated with immunoSEQ multiplex PCR, while TCRdb's copy carries only in-frame clones and drops some. This table holds some 80,000 clones, 94% found once. Sequenced here: CD4+ T cells from peripheral blood mononuclear cells, sampled after pregnancy. The source is a female donor with multiple sclerosis, enrolled in a pregnancy study.

V gene TRBV6-1 combines with J gene TRBJ2-7; maybe TRBD1 (5 bases). V lost 1 base, J lost 2 bases, and 15 bases lay in between. Germline-derived CDR1 and CDR2 are MNHNS and SASEGT. The CDR3 is 16 residues long. Here the CDR3 reads CASSEVAWGSTYEQYF. The CDR3, as DNA: TGTGCCAGCAGTGAAGTCGCATGGGGCTCAACCTACGAGCAGTACTTC.

This chain connects TRBV6-5 to TRBJ1-1; a possible D gene is TRBD1 (6 bases). The V end lost 2 bases, the J end lost 7 bases, and 14 bases lay between the germline ends. Per the germline V gene, CDR1 is MNHEY and CDR2 is SVGAGI. The CDR3 sequence is 14 residues long. The CDR3 coding sequence is TGTGCCAGCAGTTACATGGGGGCAGGTGGTGAAGCTTTCTTT. Its translation: CASSYMGAGGEAFF.

This clone was counted a few times. V and J are TRBV5-1 and TRBJ2-5; 7 bases are shared with TRBD2. This CDR3 region has 14 residues. After removal of 3 bases from V and 3 bases from J, the junction contained 5 bases not matched to a gene. Germline V gene sequence: CDR1 SGHRS, CDR2 YFSETQ. The CDR3 region is CASSSTGTKETQYF. CDR3 DNA: TGCGCCAGCAGCTCCACCGGGACTAAAGAGACCCAGTACTTC. Full variable domain (outside the CDR3, taken from reference TRBV5-1 and TRBJ2-5): KAGVTQTPRYLIKTRGQQVTLSCSPISGHRSVSWYQQTPGQGLQFLFEYFSETQRNKGNFPGRFSGRQFSNSRSEMNVSTLELGDSALYLCASSSTGTKETQYFGPGTRLLVL.

The V gene is TRBV14, the J gene TRBJ2-3, with 7 bases lining up with TRBD1. V lost 3 bases to trimming and J lost 5 bases; unmatched junction nucleotides: 5. CDR1 is SGHDN and CDR2 is FVKESK in the germline V gene. The CDR3 has 14 amino acids. This CDR3 is CASSHRGLGDTQYF. The CDR3, as DNA: TGTGCCAGCAGCCATAGGGGGCTCGGAGATACGCAGTATTTT. Combining the CDR3 with reference TRBV14 and TRBJ2-3 gives the whole variable domain EAGVTQFPSHSVIEKGQTVTLRCDPISGHDNLYWYRRVMGKEIKFLLHFVKESKQDESGMPNNRFLAERTGGTYSTLKVQPAELEDSGVYFCASSHRGLGDTQYFGPGTRLTVL.

This clone was observed a single time. The CDR3, as DNA: TGCGCCAGCAGCCCCGGACAGGGGGTCCCTAGCTCCTACAATGAGCAGTTCTTC. It encodes CASSPGQGVPSSYNEQFF. The J gene is TRBJ2-1, the V gene TRBV5-1; 10 bases fit TRBD1. Looked up from germline, CDR1 is SGHRS and CDR2 is YFSETQ. This CDR3 has 18 residues. Germline trimming cut 4 bases from V and 0 bases from J; bases unmatched to any gene: 10. Full variable domain (outside the CDR3, taken from reference TRBV5-1 and TRBJ2-1): KAGVTQTPRYLIKTRGQQVTLSCSPISGHRSVSWYQQTPGQGLQFLFEYFSETQRNKGNFPGRFSGRQFSNSRSEMNVSTLELGDSALYLCASSPGQGVPSSYNEQFFGPGTRLTVL.

Here the CDR3 DNA reads TGCGCCAGCAGCTTTTTCGGTGAGGGGGTAGATGACACCGGGGAGCTGTTTTTT. As protein: CASSFFGEGVDDTGELFF. The genes are TRBV5-1 and TRBJ2-2, with D perhaps matching TRBD1 (6 bases). V gave up 2 bases and J gave up 3 bases, with 20 bases separating them. The CDR3 is made up of 18 amino acids. Germline V lookup: CDR1 SGHRS, CDR2 YFSETQ.

The genes are TRBV23-1 and TRBJ2-7; 8 bases agree with TRBD1. TRBV23-1 falls under the ORF class, with uncertain function. The CDR3 totals 16 residues. V gave up 3 bases and J gave up 3 bases; unmatched junction bases: 10. The CDR3 loop reads CASSHRRDRRGYEQYF. CDR3 nucleotides: TGCGCCAGCAGTCACCGGAGGGACAGGCGAGGCTACGAGCAGTACTTC.

This clone came up a few times. The chain couples TRBV6-1 to TRBJ2-3; 13 positions agree with TRBD2. The CDR3 has 16 amino acids. Germline V lookup: CDR1 MNHNS, CDR2 SASEGT. The V and J ends lost 5 bases and 4 bases, in that order; junction bases with no gene match: 6. The CDR3 protein is CASSQGLAGAADTQYF. CDR3 bases: TGTGCCAGCAGTCAAGGACTAGCGGGAGCGGCAGATACGCAGTATTTT.

This chain joins TRBV5-1 and TRBJ1-3, with 7 positions matching TRBD1. This CDR3 has 13 residues. J gave up 4 bases and V 4 bases, and 2 bases lay outside the gene matches. Per the germline V gene, CDR1 is SGHRS and CDR2 is YFSETQ. The CDR3, as DNA: TGCGCCAGCAGCAAGGGACAGGGAAACACCATATATTTT. It translates to CASSKGQGNTIYF.

The chain has TRBV7-3 and TRBJ2-3; 7 bases fit TRBD2. With V trimmed by 1 base and J by 4 bases, 11 bases remained unmatched. CDR1 SGHTA and CDR2 FQGTGA come from the germline V gene. This CDR3 is 17 amino acids long. The CDR3 sequence: CASSLIAITSDSDTQYF. The CDR3 DNA reads as TGTGCCAGCAGCTTAATCGCTATTACTAGCGATTCAGATACGCAGTATTTT.

DNA for the CDR3: TGTGCCAGCCTCCAGGGGAATACGCAGTATTTT. It translates to CASLQGNTQYF. The chain uses TRBV28 and TRBJ2-3, with D maybe TRBD1 (6 bases). The germline V gene encodes CDR1 MDHEN and CDR2 SYDVKM. Trimming shortened V by 8 bases and J by 7 bases, and 10 bases separated the two germline ends. This CDR3 region has 11 residues.

The CDR3 sequence: CASSLSGSSYEQYF. The CDR3 region has the DNA TGTGCCAGCAGCTTAAGCGGTTCCTCCTACGAGCAGTACTTC. The genes are TRBV7-9 and TRBJ2-7; the D gene is possibly TRBD2 (5 bases). Germline CDR1 SEHNR, CDR2 FQNEAQ (reference sequence). V lost 2 bases and J lost 0, with 8 bases in between. The CDR3 extends over 14 amino acids.

The rearrangement uses TRBV5-1 and TRBJ1-5; D gene uncertain. This CDR3 spans 14 amino acids. The germline V and J ends were trimmed by 0 bases and 7 bases, with 11 bases remaining between them. Germline V CDR1 and CDR2: SGHRS, YFSETQ. Here the CDR3 reads CASSLGQEDQPQHF. CDR3 bases: TGCGCCAGCAGCTTGGGGCAGGAGGACCAGCCCCAGCATTTT.

The chain joins TRBV28 to TRBJ1-1; D remains ambiguous. This CDR3 has 15 amino acids. Deletions cut 3 bases from V and 5 bases from J, with 16 bases between. The V gene's germline CDR1 is MDHEN and CDR2 SYDVKM. In DNA form, the CDR3 reads TGTGCCAGCAGTTTTCTAGGACTCCTGGAAACTGAAGCTTTCTTT. It encodes CASSFLGLLETEAFF.

The rearrangement joins TRBV10-2 to TRBJ2-1; 7 bases match TRBD2. V gave up 6 bases and J gave up 4 bases; unmatched junction bases: 24. The V gene's germline CDR1 is WSHSY and CDR2 SAAADI. The CDR3 runs to 20 residues. CDR3 nucleotides: TGCGCCAGCAGCGAAGAAGGGGAGGGACTAATGAGCCCAAGGTACAATGAGCAGTTCTTC. Protein: CASSEEGEGLMSPRYNEQFF.

This chain connects TRBV5-1 to TRBJ2-5, with 9 positions matching TRBD1. Per the germline V gene, CDR1 is SGHRS and CDR2 is YFSETQ. V shed 0 bases, J shed 3 bases, and the junction held 6 bases outside the gene matches. This CDR3 region has 16 residues. The CDR3 DNA reads as TGCGCCAGCAGCTTGGGGGACAGGGTGGGAGAAGAGACCCAGTACTTC. It is translated as CASSLGDRVGEETQYF.

The chain joins TRBV23-1 to TRBJ1-5, with TRBD1 identical over 7 bases. Being an ORF, TRBV23-1 has a function that is uncertain. The junction had 15 bases not matched to a gene; V was cut back by 7 bases and J by 0 bases. The CDR3 loop spans 18 amino acids. For the CDR3, the DNA is TGCGCCAGCACCCGAACCGGGACAGCCCTCTATAGCAATCAGCCCCAGCATTTT. This translates into CASTRTGTALYSNQPQHF.

This chain links TRBV25-1 with TRBJ2-4, with a weak D call TRBD2 (5 bases). This CDR3 contains 14 residues. Germline assignment: CDR1 MGHDK and CDR2 SYGVNS. The V and J ends lost 4 bases and 6 bases respectively, with 13 bases between them. As DNA, the CDR3 is TGTGCCAGCAGTGCCCGGGGTCATCTAAACATTCAGTACTTC. The encoded protein is CASSARGHLNIQYF.

The V call is TRBV7-6, the J call TRBJ2-5; 9 nucleotides align to TRBD1. Losses at the gene ends were 1 base for V and 4 bases for J; bases not matched to a gene: 4. Germline CDR1 is SGHVS and CDR2 is FNYEAQ. The CDR3 sequence is 15 residues long. CDR3 protein: CASSLGTGGPETQYF. The CDR3, as DNA: TGTGCCAGCAGCTTAGGCACAGGGGGCCCAGAGACCCAGTACTTC.

This chain links TRBV19 with TRBJ2-3; 13 nucleotides match TRBD2. Per germline, CDR1 LNHDA and CDR2 SQIVND (reference sequence). The CDR3 covers 18 residues. V lost 9 bases, J lost 3 bases, and 15 bases stayed unmatched. CDR3 protein: CASSGTSGTRGRTDTQYF. DNA of the CDR3: TGTGCCAGCTCAGGGACTAGCGGGACCAGGGGGAGAACAGATACGCAGTATTTT. The full variable domain, rest sourced from reference TRBV19 and TRBJ2-3, is DGGITQSPKYLFRKEGQNVTLSCEQNLNHDAMYWYRQDPGQGLRLIYYSQIVNDFQKGDIAEGYSVSREKKESFPLTVTSAQKNPTAFYLCASSGTSGTRGRTDTQYFGPGTRLTVL.

The gene calls are TRBV10-1 and TRBJ2-7; 9 bases line up with TRBD1. Germline CDR1 reads WNHNN; CDR2 reads SYGVQD (reference sequence). The CDR3 is 16 amino acids. With 0 bases clipped from V and 5 bases from J, the junction kept 8 bases outside the gene matches. CDR3 in amino acids: CASSESLGQGTHEQYF. In DNA form, the CDR3 reads TGCGCCAGCAGTGAGTCGTTGGGACAGGGTACCCACGAGCAGTACTTC.

The chain combines TRBV7-9 with TRBJ2-5; 12 bases agree with TRBD2. From germline, CDR1 is SEHNR and CDR2 FQNEAQ (reference sequence). The CDR3 is made up of 18 amino acids. With 5 bases clipped from V and 1 base from J, the junction kept 11 bases outside the gene matches. CDR3 nucleotide sequence: TGTGCCAGCAGCCGGGGACTAGCGGGTGACGGGGGCCAAGAGACCCAGTACTTC. It yields the protein CASSRGLAGDGGQETQYF.

The chain is built from TRBV19 and TRBJ1-5, with D possibly matching TRBD1 (6 bases). V dropped 7 bases and J dropped 3 bases, with 16 bases sitting between them. The germline V gene has CDR1 LNHDA and CDR2 SQIVND (reference sequence). CDR3 length: 15 residues. CDR3 amino acids: CASTQGSGANQPQHF. DNA for the CDR3: TGTGCCAGTACCCAGGGTTCAGGGGCCAATCAGCCCCAGCATTTT.

This chain links TRBV7-2 with TRBJ1-1; possible D gene TRBD1, 5 bases. Trimming took 2 bases from V and 6 from J, leaving 16 bases between them. The CDR3 sequence is 15 residues long. Germline CDR1 is SGHTA and CDR2 is FQGNSA. CDR3: CASSLNPLRVPEAFF. The CDR3, as DNA: TGTGCCAGCAGCTTAAACCCACTCAGGGTACCTGAAGCTTTCTTT.

This rearrangement joins TRBV19 to TRBJ2-4; D call uncertain. CDR1 is LNHDA and CDR2 is SQIVND in the germline V gene (reference sequence). CDR3 size: 15 residues. Trimming shortened V by 3 bases and J by 2 bases, and 11 bases separated the two germline ends. The CDR3 nucleotides are TGTGCCAGTAGTATCTACAGTTCGACCAAAAACATTCAGTACTTC. Residues: CASSIYSSTKNIQYF.